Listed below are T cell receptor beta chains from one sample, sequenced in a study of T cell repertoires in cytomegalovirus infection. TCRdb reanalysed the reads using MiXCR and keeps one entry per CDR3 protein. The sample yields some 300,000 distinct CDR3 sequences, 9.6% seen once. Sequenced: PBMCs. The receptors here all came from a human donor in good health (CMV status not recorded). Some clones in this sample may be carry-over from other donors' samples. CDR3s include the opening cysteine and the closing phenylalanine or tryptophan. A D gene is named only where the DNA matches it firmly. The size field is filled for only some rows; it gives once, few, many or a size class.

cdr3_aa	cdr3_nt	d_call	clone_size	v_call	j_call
CSARDRGRNTEAFF	TGCAGTGCTAGAGACAGGGGGAGGAACACTGAAGCTTTCTTT	TRBD1	many	TRBV20-1	TRBJ1-1
CASSLRARGTDTQYF	TGTGCCAGCAGTTTACGGGCTAGGGGCACAGATACGCAGTATTTT	-	many	TRBV12-3/TRBV12-4	TRBJ2-3
CASSPGGGVETQYF	TGTGCCAGCAGCCCCGGGGGCGGGGTCGAGACCCAGTACTTC	-	many	TRBV7-2	TRBJ2-5
CASSPRSGGREYF	TGTGCCAGCAGTCCCCGCTCCGGGGGGCGGGAGTATTTT	-	few	TRBV12-3/TRBV12-4	TRBJ2-3
CASSRGLSGANVLTF	TGTGCCAGCAGTCGGGGTCTATCAGGGGCCAACGTCCTGACTTTC	-	many	TRBV6-5	TRBJ2-6
CSAAIAGGYNEQFF	TGCAGTGCTGCGATAGCGGGGGGCTACAATGAGCAGTTCTTC	TRBD2	many	TRBV20-1	TRBJ2-1
CGLADATNEKLFF	TGTGGTTTGGCGGATGCAACTAATGAAAAACTGTTTTTT	-	few	TRBV7-9	TRBJ1-4
CSVEPGTNTEAFF	TGCAGCGTTGAACCGGGCACGAACACTGAAGCTTTCTTT	-	many	TRBV29-1	TRBJ1-1
CASTSLGGTQETQYF	TGTGCCAGCACCTCCTTGGGGGGGACCCAAGAGACCCAGTACTTC	TRBD2	many	TRBV6-1	TRBJ2-5
CASSIVDLNTGELFF	TGTGCCAGCAGCATAGTGGACCTAAACACCGGGGAGCTGTTTTTT	-	many	TRBV7-9	TRBJ2-2
CASSLDGLGYTF	TGTGCCAGCAGCTTAGACGGGCTTGGCTACACCTTC	-	many	TRBV7-2	TRBJ1-2
CASSVATSGEETQYF	TGTGCCAGCAGCGTAGCGACTAGCGGAGAAGAGACCCAGTACTTC	TRBD2	-	TRBV9	TRBJ2-5
CASSLDYEKLFF	TGTGCCAGCAGCTTAGACTACGAAAAACTGTTTTTT	-	few	TRBV7-2	TRBJ1-4
CASSLGGSLNTGELFF	TGTGCCAGCAGCTTAGGCGGGTCACTAAACACCGGGGAGCTGTTTTTT	-	many	TRBV7-2	TRBJ2-2
CASSLGPGAGMDF	TGTGCCAGCAGCTTGGGACCCGGGGCAGGGATGGATTTT	-	-	TRBV13	TRBJ2-3
CASSFSGTGGRYF	TGTGCCAGCAGCTTCTCCGGGACAGGGGGCAGGTATTTT	TRBD1	many	TRBV11-3	TRBJ2-3
CASAAVPMGEAFF	TGTGCCAGCGCCGCGGTCCCGATGGGTGAAGCTTTCTTT	-	many	TRBV7-9	TRBJ1-1
CAIRQGNTGELFF	TGTGCCATCAGACAGGGGAACACCGGGGAGCTGTTTTTT	-	-	TRBV10-3	TRBJ2-2